The 31 T cell receptor beta chains below come from one sample, sequenced in a study of OX40 agonist ivuxolimab in advanced cancers. Libraries were made using the immunoSEQ multiplex PCR assay. Drawn from immuneACCESS, this table holds only the in-frame rearrangements with V and J called that TCRdb kept. Clones are partly lost; checked studies trace under half to an unresolved V gene and leave the rest unexplained. Within this sample are approximately 35,000 clones, with over 75% of them counted one time only. 9.5% to 12% of the sample comes from the top ten. The sample was CD4+ or CD8+ T cells sorted from blood, taken in a trial of the OX40 agonist ivuxolimab. Receptor source: an adult with an advanced solid tumor such as melanoma, head and neck, liver or kidney cancer.

This clone was seen a single time. This CDR3 reads CASSLRWGETETQYF. Written as DNA, the CDR3 is TGTGCCAGCAGTCTAAGATGGGGGGAAACGGAGACCCAGTACTTC. V usage is TRBV11-2 and J usage is TRBJ2-5; a weak D match, TRBD2 (6 bases). The germline V gene has CDR1 SGHAT and CDR2 FQNNGV. Trimming left V 6 bases short and J 5 bases short, with 19 bases between. The CDR3 has 15 residues.

J is TRBJ2-5 and V is TRBV27; TRBD2 matches 8 bases. CDR3 length: 15 residues. Trimming cost V 2 bases and J 5 bases; bases outside gene matches: 7. Looked up from germline, CDR1 is MNHEY and CDR2 is SMNVEV (reference sequence). Here the CDR3 reads CASSLNRGGLETQYF. The CDR3, as DNA: TGTGCCAGCAGTTTAAATCGGGGGGGCCTCGAGACCCAGTACTTC.

This clone has just a few counts. CDR3 sequence reads: CASSPVGDYEQYF. CDR3 DNA sequence: TGTGCCAGCAGCCCGGTGGGGGACTACGAGCAGTACTTC. This sequence joins TRBV5-6 and TRBJ2-7; tentatively, D is TRBD1 or TRBD2 (5 bases each). There are 13 residues in the CDR3. Trimming took 4 bases from V and 3 from J, leaving 11 bases between them. The germline V gene encodes CDR1 SGHDT and CDR2 YYEEEE.

The rearrangement uses TRBV19 and TRBJ2-1; maybe TRBD1 (6 bases). The V end lost 6 bases, the J end lost 0 bases, and 12 bases lay between the germline ends. The germline V gene encodes CDR1 LNHDA and CDR2 SQIVND (reference sequence). The length of the CDR3 is 15 residues. CDR3 nucleotide sequence: TGTGCCAGTAGCCTCGACAGGAGCTCCTACAATGAGCAGTTCTTC. Its translation is CASSLDRSSYNEQFF.

The chain carries TRBV11-3 and TRBJ2-7; either TRBD1 or TRBD2 may supply D (5 bases each). Germline CDR1 and CDR2: SGHNT and YENEEA. The V and J ends lost 1 base and 7 bases respectively, with 17 bases between them. The CDR3 totals 15 residues. CDR3 sequence: CASSLGGTDPTEQYF. The CDR3 DNA sequence: TGTGCCAGCAGCTTAGGAGGGACGGATCCTACGGAGCAGTACTTC.

V usage is TRBV6-5 and J usage is TRBJ1-5; TRBD1 is a possible D gene (6 bases). V lost 5 bases and J 6 bases, leaving 14 bases between the germline ends. The germline CDR1 and CDR2 sequences are MNHEY and SVGAGI. The CDR3 length is 14 residues. The CDR3 coding sequence is TGTGCCAGCAGTCTACAGGGCTCGAGTCAGCCCCAGCATTTT. It is translated as CASSLQGSSQPQHF.

The chain employs TRBV7-2 and TRBJ1-1, with D perhaps TRBD1 (5 bases). The CDR3 is 13 residues long. Germline V CDR1 and CDR2: SGHTA, FQGNSA. With 7 bases removed from V and 8 bases from J, the gap between germline ends came to 17 bases. CDR3 nucleotides: TGTGCCAGCACCTGGGGGTTGGGGGAAGAAGCTTTCTTT. This sequence encodes CASTWGLGEEAFF.

The genes are TRBV29-1 and TRBJ2-7; D is possibly TRBD1 (6 bases). Trimming took 1 base from V and 5 from J, leaving 12 bases between them. This CDR3 region has 13 residues. The germline gives CDR1 SQVTM, CDR2 ANQGSEA. This CDR3 is CSVEGTVSDEQYF. The CDR3 DNA reads as TGCAGCGTTGAAGGGACAGTGTCAGACGAGCAGTACTTC.

This clone was seen a handful of times. The chain employs TRBV29-1 and TRBJ2-1; TRBD1 matches at 8 bases. Germline CDR1 reads SQVTM; CDR2 reads ANQGSEA. The CDR3 runs to 12 residues. V was pared by 8 bases and J by 7 bases, with 7 bases of the junction left unmatched. The CDR3 DNA reads as TGCAGCAAAGGACAGGGAGAAAATGAGCAGTTCTTC. Its protein is CSKGQGENEQFF.

The chain links TRBV4-1 to TRBJ1-2, with D possibly TRBD1 on 5 matching bases. Trimming left V 4 bases short and J 0 bases short, with 15 bases between. Looked up from germline, CDR1 is MGHRA and CDR2 is YSYEKL. The length of the CDR3 is 16 residues. DNA for the CDR3: TGCGCCAGCAGCCGGGGGACGTCGCAAACTAACTATGGCTACACCTTC. Translating it yields CASSRGTSQTNYGYTF.

The chain uses TRBV9 and TRBJ1-3; 9 bases map to TRBD1. CDR1 and CDR2 (germline): SGDLS, YYNGEE. V lost 0 bases to trimming and J lost 0 bases; unmatched junction nucleotides: 1. CDR3 size: 16 residues. CDR3 residues: CASSVGQGVSGNTIYF. The CDR3, as DNA: TGTGCCAGCAGCGTAGGACAGGGGGTCTCTGGAAACACCATATATTTT.

This clone was seen a few times. The chain carries TRBV5-1 and TRBJ2-2; D is perhaps TRBD1 (5 bases). The CDR3 loop spans 14 amino acids. V was trimmed by 4 bases and J by 4 bases, leaving 11 bases between them. Germline V lookup: CDR1 SGHRS, CDR2 YFSETQ. The CDR3 DNA is TGCGCCAGCAGCGAAGGGGCGGCCACCGGGGAGCTGTTTTTT. It translates to CASSEGAATGELFF.

The chain has TRBV28 and TRBJ2-1; TRBD2 agrees at 13 bases. J gave up 10 bases and V 4 bases, and 13 bases lay outside the gene matches. CDR3 length equals 17 residues. Germline V CDR1 and CDR2: MDHEN, SYDVKM. DNA for the CDR3: TGTGCCAGCAGTTCGACTAGCGGGAGGTCCTCGCTCTGGGAGCAGTTCTTC. Residues: CASSSTSGRSSLWEQFF.

The chain links TRBV19 to TRBJ2-7, with D possibly TRBD1 on 5 matching bases. V dropped 1 base and J dropped 1 base, with 14 bases sitting between them. There are 16 residues in the CDR3. Germline CDR1 and CDR2: LNHDA and SQIVND (reference sequence). DNA of the CDR3: TGTGCCAGTAGTATAGTAAAGGACACCTCATCCTACGAGCAGTACTTC. Its protein is CASSIVKDTSSYEQYF. The full variable domain, with the rest looked up from reference TRBV19 and TRBJ2-7, is DGGITQSPKYLFRKEGQNVTLSCEQNLNHDAMYWYRQDPGQGLRLIYYSQIVNDFQKGDIAEGYSVSREKKESFPLTVTSAQKNPTAFYLCASSIVKDTSSYEQYFGPGTRLTVT.

The chain has TRBV5-6 and TRBJ1-4; tentative D call: TRBD1 (6 bases). The CDR3 is made up of 17 amino acids. Trimming left V 3 bases short and J 4 bases short, with 19 bases between. Germline V gives CDR1 SGHDT, CDR2 YYEEEE. The CDR3 reads CASSSDKTGQNNEKLFF. The CDR3 DNA is TGTGCCAGCAGCTCCGATAAAACAGGACAGAATAATGAAAAACTGTTTTTT.

The chain couples TRBV20-1 to TRBJ2-5; D remains ambiguous. The J call is uncertain, as TRBJ2-7 better fits the DNA end. The CDR3 is 11 amino acids. CDR1 is DFQATT, CDR2 SNEGSKA, per germline (reference sequence). CDR3 sequence: CSAKESYEQYF. The CDR3 region has the DNA TGCAGTGCTAAGGAATCTTACGAGCAGTACTTC.

This chain links TRBV5-1 with TRBJ1-2; 7 bases are shared with TRBD1. CDR3 size: 14 residues. The germline V gene has CDR1 SGHRS and CDR2 YFSETQ. The junction had 10 bases not matched to a gene; V was cut back by 4 bases and J by 7 bases. The CDR3 here is CASSAEGAPGGYTF. The CDR3 DNA reads as TGCGCCAGCAGCGCAGAGGGGGCTCCGGGTGGCTACACCTTC.

J is TRBJ1-1 and V is TRBV30, with 8 nucleotides matching TRBD1. Germline V gene lookup returns CDR1 GTSNPN and CDR2 SVGIG (reference sequence). There are 15 residues in the CDR3. V lost 5 bases to trimming and J lost 2 bases; unmatched junction nucleotides: 10. CDR3 amino acids: CAWLQGDLFNTEAFF. The CDR3 DNA reads TGTGCCTGGTTACAGGGGGACTTGTTCAACACTGAAGCTTTCTTT.

The chain couples TRBV19 to TRBJ1-1, with 7 bases identical to TRBD1. In germline, CDR1 is LNHDA, CDR2 SQIVND (reference sequence). After removal of 8 bases from V and 8 bases from J, the junction contained 11 bases not matched to a gene. The CDR3 is made up of 13 amino acids. CDR3 sequence (DNA): TGTGCCAGTCGAACCGGACAGGATTTAGAAGCTTTCTTT. Protein product: CASRTGQDLEAFF. The whole variable domain, remainder taken from reference TRBV19 and TRBJ1-1, is DGGITQSPKYLFRKEGQNVTLSCEQNLNHDAMYWYRQDPGQGLRLIYYSQIVNDFQKGDIAEGYSVSREKKESFPLTVTSAQKNPTAFYLCASRTGQDLEAFFGQGTRLTVV.

The CDR3 protein is CASSLQTGMNTEAFF. Here the CDR3 DNA reads TGTGCCAGCAGTCTCCAGACAGGGATGAACACTGAAGCTTTCTTT. V gene TRBV27 combines with J gene TRBJ1-1, with TRBD1 identical over 7 bases. Germline V gene lookup returns CDR1 MNHEY and CDR2 SMNVEV (reference sequence). The CDR3 consists of 15 residues. With 5 bases clipped from V and 0 bases from J, the junction kept 6 bases outside the gene matches.

This chain connects TRBV18 to TRBJ1-5; the D is unclear. The CDR3 runs to 14 residues. Germline CDR1 KGHSH, CDR2 LQKENI. V was trimmed by 1 base and J by 5 bases, leaving 9 bases between them. This chain's CDR3 is CASSPQGSDQPQHF. The CDR3 DNA sequence: TGTGCCAGCTCACCACAGGGATCGGATCAGCCCCAGCATTTT.

V usage is TRBV18 and J usage is TRBJ1-2; D gene ambiguous. The CDR3 runs 12 residues. Germline CDR1 reads KGHSH; CDR2 reads LQKENI. V lost 3 bases to trimming and J lost 3 bases, with 5 bases between them. CDR3 loop: CASSPSDYGYTF. DNA of the CDR3: TGTGCCAGCTCACCGTCGGACTATGGCTACACCTTC.

This rearrangement joins TRBV10-3 to TRBJ1-1; D uncertain. Trimming removed 6 bases from V and 0 bases from J, with 11 bases in between. The CDR3 is 14 amino acids. The germline V gene encodes CDR1 ENHRY and CDR2 SYGVKD. The CDR3 region is CAIRETGMNTEAFF. In nucleotides, the CDR3 is TGTGCCATCAGGGAGACGGGAATGAACACTGAAGCTTTCTTT.

This clone occurred a few times. This chain uses TRBV5-1 with TRBJ1-2; 8 positions agree with TRBD1. The J segment lost 8 bases and the V segment lost 4 bases, leaving 13 bases of the junction unmatched. Germline CDR1 is SGHRS and CDR2 is YFSETQ. This CDR3 has 15 residues. The CDR3 spells CASSISGGAGGGYTF. CDR3 sequence (DNA): TGCGCCAGCAGCATCTCAGGGGGCGCGGGAGGAGGCTACACCTTC.

Regarding this clone: Germline is not matched at one junction end, which may reflect a read error. V is TRBV7-9 and J is TRBJ1-1, with 7 bases fitting TRBD1. The germline V gene encodes CDR1 SEHNR and CDR2 FQNEAQ (reference sequence). The CDR3 totals 14 residues. The CDR3: CASNLPGGGTEAFF. The CDR3 nucleotides read TGTGCCAGCAACTTACCAGGGGGGGGCACTGAAGCTTTCTTT.

A remark on this clone: Germline is not matched at one junction end, which may reflect a read error. The same CDR3 also results from other DNA sequences found in this sample. This rearrangement joins TRBV6-5 to TRBJ2-6; TRBD1 matches 8 bases. This CDR3 is 15 amino acids long. Germline V gene sequence: CDR1 MNHEY, CDR2 SVGAGI. DNA of the CDR3: TGTGCCAGCCGACAGGGGACGTCTGGGGCCAACGTCCTGACCTTC. This encodes CASRQGTSGANVLTF.

This clone showed up just a few times. The chain carries TRBV19 and TRBJ2-3; 11 nucleotides agree with TRBD2. Trimming at V came to 6 bases and at J to 2 bases, leaving 7 bases not matched to a gene. CDR1 is LNHDA and CDR2 is SQIVND in the germline V gene (reference sequence). The CDR3 extends over 16 amino acids. CDR3 coding DNA: TGTGCCAGTAGCACAACTAGCGGGGGTTTCACAGATACGCAGTATTTT. This codes for CASSTTSGGFTDTQYF.

The chain is built from TRBV21-1 and TRBJ1-5; the table's D call, TRBD1, was not checked against the DNA. TRBV21-1 is a known pseudogene. This CDR3 is built from 16 residues. The CDR3 DNA is TGTGCCAGCAGACAGGTGCTACATTGGCATCATCAGCCCCAGCATTTT. Translating gives CASRQVLHWHHQPQHF.

The chain carries TRBV6-6 and TRBJ1-5; D remains ambiguous. Between the trimmed V and J ends, which lost 2 bases and 7 bases, there was a span of 6 bases. Germline V CDR1 and CDR2: MNHNY, SVGAGI (reference sequence). The CDR3 spans 12 residues. The CDR3 sequence is CASSYVLQPQHF. CDR3 nucleotide sequence: TGTGCCAGCAGTTACGTTTTGCAGCCCCAGCATTTT.

This clone was seen a single time. The J gene is TRBJ1-5, the V gene TRBV27; no firm D call. CDR1 and CDR2 (germline): MNHEY, SMNVEV (reference sequence). The CDR3 is 13 residues long. Trimming left V 3 bases short and J 5 bases short, with 8 bases between. The CDR3, as DNA: TGTGCCAGCAGTTTGGTGGTTGATCAGCCCCAGCATTTT. Amino acids: CASSLVVDQPQHF.

The CDR3 bases are TGTGCCAGCAGCGCGGGGACAGGCGTTACTAACTATGGCTACACCTTC. It translates to CASSAGTGVTNYGYTF. V usage is TRBV5-6 and J usage is TRBJ1-2; 8 nucleotides align to TRBD1. The V segment lost 4 bases and the J segment 0 bases; nucleotides outside the gene matches: 8. CDR1 and CDR2 (germline): SGHDT, YYEEEE. The CDR3 loop spans 16 amino acids. The complete variable domain, with remaining parts taken from reference TRBV5-6 and TRBJ1-2, reads DAGVTQSPTHLIKTRGQQVTLRCSPKSGHDTVSWYQQALGQGPQFIFQYYEEEERQRGNFPDRFSGHQFPNYSSELNVNALLLGDSALYLCASSAGTGVTNYGYTFGSGTRLTVV.